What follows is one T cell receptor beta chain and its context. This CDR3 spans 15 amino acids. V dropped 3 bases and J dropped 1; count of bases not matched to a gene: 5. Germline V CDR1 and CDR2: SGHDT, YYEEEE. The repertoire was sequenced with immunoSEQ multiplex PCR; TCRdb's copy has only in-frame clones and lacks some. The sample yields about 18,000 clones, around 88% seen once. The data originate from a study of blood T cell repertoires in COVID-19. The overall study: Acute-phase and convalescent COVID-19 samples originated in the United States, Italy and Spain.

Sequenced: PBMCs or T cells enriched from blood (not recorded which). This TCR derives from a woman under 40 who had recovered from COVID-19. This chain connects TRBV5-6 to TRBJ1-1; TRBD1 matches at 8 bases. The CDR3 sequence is CASSWGQAGNTEAFF. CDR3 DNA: TGTGCCAGCAGCTGGGGACAGGCAGGGAACACTGAAGCTTTCTTT. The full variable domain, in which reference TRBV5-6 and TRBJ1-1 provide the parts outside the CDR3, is DAGVTQSPTHLIKTRGQQVTLRCSPKSGHDTVSWYQQALGQGPQFIFQYYEEEERQRGNFPDRFSGHQFPNYSSELNVNALLLGDSALYLCASSWGQAGNTEAFFGQGTRLTVV.